These T cell receptor beta chains were read from a single sample in a study of cytomegalovirus exposure and HLA in healthy donors. Measured with immunoSEQ multiplex PCR; TCRdb has only the in-frame clones, and not every one. The sample yields 180,000 or so clones, roughly 80% seen once. The sequencing input was PBMCs. These receptor sequences come from a man aged 40-49 years in good health and CMV-seronegative. The CDR3 runs from the conserved cysteine through the conserved F or W. The order of the fields is J gene, D gene, clone size, V gene, CDR3 DNA, CDR3 protein. D genes are given only for firm matches. Clone size appears in some rows only: once, few, many, or a class for an expanded clone.

j_gene: TRBJ1-1; d_gene: .; abundance: once; v_gene: TRBV11-3; CDR3nt: TGTGCCAGCAGCTCATCCAGGGCGCGTCAGGGCGCTTTCTTT; CDR3aa: CASSSSRARQGAFF
j_gene: TRBJ1-1; d_gene: .; abundance: once; v_gene: TRBV7-2; CDR3nt: TGTGCCAGCAGCTTACAGGGGAACACTGAAGCTTTCTTT; CDR3aa: CASSLQGNTEAFF
j_gene: TRBJ1-6; d_gene: TRBD1; abundance: once; v_gene: TRBV6-5; CDR3nt: TGTGCCAGCAGTTACTCGGGACAGGGGCGTTCACCCCTCCACTTT; CDR3aa: CASSYSGQGRSPLHF
j_gene: TRBJ2-2; d_gene: .; abundance: .; v_gene: TRBV11-2; CDR3nt: TGTGCCAGCAGCTTCACATGGTTGTCCGGGGAGCTGTTTTTT; CDR3aa: CASSFTWLSGELFF
j_gene: TRBJ2-1; d_gene: TRBD2; abundance: .; v_gene: TRBV5-1; CDR3nt: TGCGCCAGCAGTTTATTAGCGGGGGCCTACAATGAGCAGTTCTTC; CDR3aa: CASSLLAGAYNEQFF
j_gene: TRBJ2-1; d_gene: .; abundance: .; v_gene: TRBV9; CDR3nt: TGTGCCAGCAGCGTAGTCCGGGGGGCGATCAATGAGCAGTTCTTC; CDR3aa: CASSVVRGAINEQFF
j_gene: TRBJ1-1; d_gene: TRBD1; abundance: .; v_gene: TRBV5-5; CDR3nt: TGTGCCAGCAGCTCCCCAGGGGGCTGGGGCACTGAAGCTTTCTTT; CDR3aa: CASSSPGGWGTEAFF
j_gene: TRBJ2-2; d_gene: .; abundance: .; v_gene: TRBV5-4; CDR3nt: TGTGCCAGCAGCCAGGGCCTTCCCGGCACCGGGGAGCTGTTTTTT; CDR3aa: CASSQGLPGTGELFF
j_gene: TRBJ1-2; d_gene: .; abundance: .; v_gene: TRBV28; CDR3nt: TGTGCCAGCAACCCGCGGGGCGTCTATGGCTACACCTTC; CDR3aa: CASNPRGVYGYTF
j_gene: TRBJ1-4; d_gene: .; abundance: .; v_gene: TRBV7-9; CDR3nt: TGTGCCAGCACCCCAAGGGGGGGGGCTAATGAAAAACTGTTTTTT; CDR3aa: CASTPRGGANEKLFF
j_gene: TRBJ1-5; d_gene: .; abundance: .; v_gene: TRBV21-1; CDR3nt: TGTGCCAGCAGCAAAGATGGACAGGGTAATCAGCCCCAGCATTTT; CDR3aa: CASSKDGQGNQPQHF
j_gene: TRBJ1-2; d_gene: TRBD1; abundance: .; v_gene: TRBV14; CDR3nt: TGTGCCAGCAGCCAAGCCGCAGGGGGCGTCTATGGCTACACCTTC; CDR3aa: CASSQAAGGVYGYTF
j_gene: TRBJ2-5; d_gene: .; abundance: .; v_gene: TRBV5-6; CDR3nt: TGTGCCAGCAGCTTAGCGGCTCTGAGGGGGGAGACCCAGTACTTC; CDR3aa: CASSLAALRGETQYF
j_gene: TRBJ2-2; d_gene: .; abundance: .; v_gene: TRBV5-1; CDR3nt: TGCGCCAGCAGCATGGTCGTCACCGGGGAGCTGTTTTTT; CDR3aa: CASSMVVTGELFF
j_gene: TRBJ2-7; d_gene: TRBD2; abundance: .; v_gene: TRBV7-8; CDR3nt: TGTGCCAGCAGCCTGACCGGGACTAGCGGGAGGGCAAAGTACTTC; CDR3aa: CASSLTGTSGRAKYF
j_gene: TRBJ2-1; d_gene: .; abundance: few; v_gene: TRBV9; CDR3nt: TGTGCCAGCAGCGCCACCGGGACACCCTACAATGAGCAGTTCTTC; CDR3aa: CASSATGTPYNEQFF
j_gene: TRBJ2-1; d_gene: .; abundance: .; v_gene: TRBV29-1; CDR3nt: TGCAGCGTTGAAGATGAGGCCTCGGGGGTTGGGGATGAGCAGTTCTTC; CDR3aa: CSVEDEASGVGDEQFF
j_gene: TRBJ1-5; d_gene: .; abundance: few; v_gene: TRBV30; CDR3nt: TGTGCCTGGAGTGGGGGGGGCATCGGGCCCCAGCATTTT; CDR3aa: CAWSGGGIGPQHF
j_gene: TRBJ1-5; d_gene: .; abundance: .; v_gene: TRBV7-2; CDR3nt: TGTGCCAGCAGCGAACAGGGTTACGCGATTCAGCCCCAGCATTTT; CDR3aa: CASSEQGYAIQPQHF
j_gene: TRBJ2-7; d_gene: TRBD2; abundance: .; v_gene: TRBV7-2; CDR3nt: TGTGCCAGCAGCGTAGCGGGAGAGGGCGAGCAGTACTTC; CDR3aa: CASSVAGEGEQYF
j_gene: TRBJ2-2; d_gene: TRBD1; abundance: .; v_gene: TRBV28; CDR3nt: TGTGCCAGCAAACCAGGGGGTTCGAACACCGGGGAGCTGTTTTTT; CDR3aa: CASKPGGSNTGELFF
j_gene: TRBJ1-4; d_gene: TRBD1; abundance: .; v_gene: TRBV7-9; CDR3nt: TGTTCCAGCAGCTTAGTGACAGGGGGGACAACTAATGAAAAACTGTTTTTT; CDR3aa: CSSSLVTGGTTNEKLFF
j_gene: TRBJ2-7; d_gene: .; abundance: few; v_gene: TRBV15; CDR3nt: TGTGCCACCAGCAGAGGTAAGGACAGTACCTACGAGCAGTACTTC; CDR3aa: CATSRGKDSTYEQYF
j_gene: TRBJ1-2; d_gene: TRBD1; abundance: .; v_gene: TRBV29-1; CDR3nt: TGCAGCGTTGGAGGGACAGGGGTTCCGTTCGGCTACACCTTC; CDR3aa: CSVGGTGVPFGYTF
j_gene: TRBJ2-3; d_gene: TRBD2; abundance: .; v_gene: TRBV5-1; CDR3nt: TGCGCCAGCAGCTTGGCCAAGGGACTAGCGGGGGTGACAGATACGCAGTATTTT; CDR3aa: CASSLAKGLAGVTDTQYF
j_gene: TRBJ2-1; d_gene: .; abundance: .; v_gene: TRBV9; CDR3nt: TGTGCCAGCAGCGCCTACAGGGAGAGCAATGAGCAGTTCTTC; CDR3aa: CASSAYRESNEQFF
j_gene: TRBJ2-3; d_gene: .; abundance: .; v_gene: TRBV18; CDR3nt: TGTGCCAGCTCACCGTCCGGGATATACACAGATACGCAGTATTTT; CDR3aa: CASSPSGIYTDTQYF
j_gene: TRBJ2-3; d_gene: .; abundance: .; v_gene: TRBV7-2; CDR3nt: TGTGCCAGCAGCTTACAGTCCCCCGCAGATACGCAGTATTTT; CDR3aa: CASSLQSPADTQYF
j_gene: TRBJ2-2; d_gene: .; abundance: .; v_gene: TRBV7-3; CDR3nt: TGTGCCAGCAACTGGGGGACTCAAGGAGAGCTGTTTTTT; CDR3aa: CASNWGTQGELFF
j_gene: TRBJ2-1; d_gene: .; abundance: few; v_gene: TRBV18; CDR3nt: TGTGCCAGCTCACCTAATCAGGGTGCCCAACCTCCGTTCTTC; CDR3aa: CASSPNQGAQPPFF
j_gene: TRBJ1-1; d_gene: TRBD1; abundance: .; v_gene: TRBV27; CDR3nt: TGTGCCAGCACAGGACAGGCCGGAAGGGCTTTCTTT; CDR3aa: CASTGQAGRAFF
j_gene: TRBJ1-1; d_gene: TRBD1; abundance: .; v_gene: TRBV7-2; CDR3nt: TGTGCCAGCACCTTGACAGGGGGAAAAAATGCTGAAGCTTTCTTT; CDR3aa: CASTLTGGKNAEAFF
j_gene: TRBJ2-6; d_gene: .; abundance: few; v_gene: TRBV11-3; CDR3nt: TGTGCCAGCATCCGCGGCTTGATACAGGGCGAATCCGTCCTGACTTTC; CDR3aa: CASIRGLIQGESVLTF
j_gene: TRBJ1-6; d_gene: TRBD1; abundance: .; v_gene: TRBV7-2; CDR3nt: TGTGCCAGCAGCTTAGATACAGGGGAGACACCCCTCCACTTT; CDR3aa: CASSLDTGETPLHF
j_gene: TRBJ1-1; d_gene: .; abundance: few; v_gene: TRBV7-3; CDR3nt: TGTGCCAGCAGCTCCGTAGTGAACACTGAAGCTTTCTTT; CDR3aa: CASSSVVNTEAFF
j_gene: TRBJ1-3; d_gene: .; abundance: .; v_gene: TRBV10-3; CDR3nt: TGTGCCATCAGTGAATGGCAGGGAAACACCATATATTTT; CDR3aa: CAISEWQGNTIYF
j_gene: TRBJ2-1; d_gene: .; abundance: .; v_gene: TRBV9; CDR3nt: TGTGCCAGCAGCGTAGAAGTGTACGGCTCCTACAATGAGCAGTTCTTC; CDR3aa: CASSVEVYGSYNEQFF
j_gene: TRBJ1-2; d_gene: TRBD1; abundance: .; v_gene: TRBV30; CDR3nt: TGTGCCTTCACTATGGACAGGGCTGGTGGCTACACCTTC; CDR3aa: CAFTMDRAGGYTF
j_gene: TRBJ1-1; d_gene: TRBD1; abundance: .; v_gene: TRBV18; CDR3nt: TGTGCCAGCTCTCGTGGACAGGGGATCGACACTGAAGCTTTCTTT; CDR3aa: CASSRGQGIDTEAFF
j_gene: TRBJ1-5; d_gene: .; abundance: once; v_gene: TRBV6-6; CDR3nt: TGTGCCAGCAGTTACGGGGGGGCGGGTCAGCCCCAGCATTTT; CDR3aa: CASSYGGAGQPQHF
j_gene: TRBJ2-3; d_gene: TRBD1; abundance: .; v_gene: TRBV5-1; CDR3nt: TGCGCCAGCAGCTCGACAGGGGGGACAGATACGCAGTATTTT; CDR3aa: CASSSTGGTDTQYF
j_gene: TRBJ1-2; d_gene: .; abundance: .; v_gene: TRBV6-6; CDR3nt: TGTGCCAGCAGTTACGATTCGAGTTTAGCTAACTATGGCTACACCTTC; CDR3aa: CASSYDSSLANYGYTF
j_gene: TRBJ2-7; d_gene: TRBD2; abundance: .; v_gene: TRBV28; CDR3nt: TGTGCCAGCAGTACACCCCTAGCGGGATCGGGCTCCTACGAGCAGTACTTC; CDR3aa: CASSTPLAGSGSYEQYF